This record concerns one T cell receptor (beta chain) sequence. Its antigen is not known. Preparation of the TCRbeta library was carried out with unique molecular identifiers. TCRdb passed the PCR reads through MiXCR, listing each CDR3 protein once. The sample shows a few hundred thousand distinct CDR3 sequences, 20% to 30% of them seen only once. The data originate from a study of T-cell reconstitution after alpha-beta-depleted transplantation in children. Looked up from germline, CDR1 is SGHRS and CDR2 is YFSETQ. The CDR3 sequence is 16 residues long. V was pared by 4 bases and J by 2 bases, with 15 bases between. General study results and limits: Several hundred graft clones that had expanded were reportedly the source of alpha-beta T cells about two months after transplant.

The receptor comes from a boy in the first two years of life with Wiskott-Aldrich syndrome, due to receive a stem cell transplant. Sequenced here: PBMCs, sampled before TCRalphabeta/CD19-depleted stem cell transplant. This sequence joins TRBV5-1 and TRBJ1-4; maybe TRBD1 (6 bases). This CDR3 is CASSRGGGFTNEKLFF. The CDR3 region has the DNA TGCGCCAGCAGCCGCGGGGGGGGCTTTACTAATGAAAAACTGTTTTTT. Full variable domain (remainder filled in from reference TRBV5-1 and TRBJ1-4): KAGVTQTPRYLIKTRGQQVTLSCSPISGHRSVSWYQQTPGQGLQFLFEYFSETQRNKGNFPGRFSGRQFSNSRSEMNVSTLELGDSALYLCASSRGGGFTNEKLFFGSGTQLSVL.